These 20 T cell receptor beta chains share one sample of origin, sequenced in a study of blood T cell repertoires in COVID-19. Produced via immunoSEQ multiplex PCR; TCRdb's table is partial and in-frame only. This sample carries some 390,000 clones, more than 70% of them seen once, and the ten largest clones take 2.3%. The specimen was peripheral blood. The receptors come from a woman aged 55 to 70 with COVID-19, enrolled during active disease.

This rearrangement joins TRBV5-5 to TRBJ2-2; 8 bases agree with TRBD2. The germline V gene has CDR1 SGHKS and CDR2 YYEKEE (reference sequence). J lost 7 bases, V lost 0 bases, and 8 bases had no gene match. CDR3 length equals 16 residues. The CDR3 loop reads CASSLAGGAGGGELFF. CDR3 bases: TGTGCCAGCAGCTTGGCTGGCGGGGCGGGAGGCGGGGAGCTGTTTTTT.

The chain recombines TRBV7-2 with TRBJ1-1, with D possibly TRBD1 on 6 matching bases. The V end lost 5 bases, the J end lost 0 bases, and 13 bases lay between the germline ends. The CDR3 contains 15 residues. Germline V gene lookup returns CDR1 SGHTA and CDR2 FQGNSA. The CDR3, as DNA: TGTGCCAGCAGCATCCTAACAGGGTTGAACACTGAAGCTTTCTTT. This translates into CASSILTGLNTEAFF.

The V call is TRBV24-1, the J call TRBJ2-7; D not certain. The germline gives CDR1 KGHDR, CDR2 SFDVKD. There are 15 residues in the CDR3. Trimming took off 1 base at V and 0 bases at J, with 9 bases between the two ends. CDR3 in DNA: TGTGCCACCAGTGATTTCGTAGCACTCTCCTACGAGCAGTACTTC. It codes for CATSDFVALSYEQYF.

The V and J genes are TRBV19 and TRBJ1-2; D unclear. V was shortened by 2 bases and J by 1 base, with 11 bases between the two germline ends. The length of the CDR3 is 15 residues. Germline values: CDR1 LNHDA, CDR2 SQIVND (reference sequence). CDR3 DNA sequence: TGTGCCAGTAGTATATTTATGCGGGGTAACTATGGCTACACCTTC. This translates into CASSIFMRGNYGYTF.

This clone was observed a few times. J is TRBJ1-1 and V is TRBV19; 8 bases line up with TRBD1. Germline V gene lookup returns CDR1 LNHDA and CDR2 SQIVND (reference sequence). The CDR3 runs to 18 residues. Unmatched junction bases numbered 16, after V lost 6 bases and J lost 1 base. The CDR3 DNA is TGTGCCAGTAGACACCCCCGGCAGGGGGCCCTCACGAACACTGAAGCTTTCTTT. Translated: CASRHPRQGALTNTEAFF.

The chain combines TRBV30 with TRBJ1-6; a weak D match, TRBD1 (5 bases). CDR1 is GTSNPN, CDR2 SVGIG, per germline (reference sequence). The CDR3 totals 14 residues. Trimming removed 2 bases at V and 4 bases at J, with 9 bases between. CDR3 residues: CAWSFGGYNSPLHF. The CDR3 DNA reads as TGTGCCTGGAGTTTCGGGGGGTATAATTCACCCCTCCACTTT.

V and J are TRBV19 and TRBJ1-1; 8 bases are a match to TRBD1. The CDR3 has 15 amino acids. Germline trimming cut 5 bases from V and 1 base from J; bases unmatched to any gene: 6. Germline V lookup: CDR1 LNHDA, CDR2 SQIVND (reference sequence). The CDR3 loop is CASSLGGTGNTEAFF. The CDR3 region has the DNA TGTGCCAGTAGTTTGGGCGGGACAGGGAACACTGAAGCTTTCTTT.

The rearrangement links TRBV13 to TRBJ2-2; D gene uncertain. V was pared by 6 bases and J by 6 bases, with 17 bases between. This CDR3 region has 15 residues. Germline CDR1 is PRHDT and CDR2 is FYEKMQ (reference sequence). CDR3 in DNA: TGTGCCAGCAGACCAGACTCCCGTTGGGCCGGGGAGCTGTTTTTT. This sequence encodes CASRPDSRWAGELFF. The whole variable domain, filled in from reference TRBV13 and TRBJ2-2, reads AAGVIQSPRHLIKEKRETATLKCYPIPRHDTVYWYQQGPGQDPQFLISFYEKMQSDKGSIPDRFSAQQFSDYHSELNMSSLELGDSALYFCASRPDSRWAGELFFGEGSRLTVL.

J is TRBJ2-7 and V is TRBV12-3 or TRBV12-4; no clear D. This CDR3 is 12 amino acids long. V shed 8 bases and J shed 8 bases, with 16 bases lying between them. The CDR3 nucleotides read TGTGCCAGCGCACCTCCGGGTAGGAAGCAGTACTTC. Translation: CASAPPGRKQYF.

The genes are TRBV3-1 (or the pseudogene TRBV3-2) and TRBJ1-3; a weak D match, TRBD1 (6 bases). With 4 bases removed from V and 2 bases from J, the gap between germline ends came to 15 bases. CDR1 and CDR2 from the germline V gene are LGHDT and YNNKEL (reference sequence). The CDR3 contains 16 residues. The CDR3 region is CASSRSPGEPGNTIYF. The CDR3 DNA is TGTGCCAGCAGCCGCTCCCCAGGGGAACCTGGAAACACCATATATTTT.

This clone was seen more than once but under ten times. In DNA, the CDR3 is TGTGCCAGCAGCCAAGATACGTTGGGGGCCTCGGATGGCTACACCTTC. Its protein product is CASSQDTLGASDGYTF. V is TRBV4-2 and J is TRBJ1-2, with D possibly TRBD1 on 6 matching bases. CDR1 and CDR2 (germline): LGHNA, YNFKEQ. The CDR3 sequence is 16 residues long. The V end was cut by 0 bases, the J end by 6 bases, with 17 bases between.

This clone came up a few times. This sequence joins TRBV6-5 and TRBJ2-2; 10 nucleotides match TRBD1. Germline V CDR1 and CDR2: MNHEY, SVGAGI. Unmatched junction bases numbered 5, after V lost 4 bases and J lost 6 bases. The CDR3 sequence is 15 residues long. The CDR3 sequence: CASSSGQGFPGELFF. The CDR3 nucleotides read TGTGCCAGCAGTTCGGGACAGGGGTTCCCCGGGGAGCTGTTTTTT.

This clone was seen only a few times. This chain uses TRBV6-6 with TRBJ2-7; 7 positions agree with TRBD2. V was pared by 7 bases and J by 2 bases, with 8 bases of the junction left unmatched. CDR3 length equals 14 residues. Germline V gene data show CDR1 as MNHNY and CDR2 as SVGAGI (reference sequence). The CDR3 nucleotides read TGTGCCAGCACCTCCCCGGGGAGGGCCTACGAGCAGTACTTC. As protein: CASTSPGRAYEQYF.

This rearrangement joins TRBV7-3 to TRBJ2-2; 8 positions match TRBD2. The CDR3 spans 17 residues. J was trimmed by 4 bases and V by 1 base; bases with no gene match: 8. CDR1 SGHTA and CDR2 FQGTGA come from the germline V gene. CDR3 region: CASSLNPRGARTGELFF. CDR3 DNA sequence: TGTGCCAGCAGCTTAAACCCGCGGGGGGCTCGCACCGGGGAGCTGTTTTTT. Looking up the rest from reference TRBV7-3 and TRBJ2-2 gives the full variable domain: GAGVSQTPSNKVTEKGKYVELRCDPISGHTALYWYRQSLGQGPEFLIYFQGTGAADDSGLPNDRFFAVRPEGSVSTLKIQRTERGDSAVYLCASSLNPRGARTGELFFGEGSRLTVL.

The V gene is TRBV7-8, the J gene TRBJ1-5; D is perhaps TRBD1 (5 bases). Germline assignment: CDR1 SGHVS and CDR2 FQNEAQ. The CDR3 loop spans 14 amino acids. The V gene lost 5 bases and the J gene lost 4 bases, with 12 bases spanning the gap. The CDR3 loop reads CASSPGPINQPQHF. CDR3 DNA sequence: TGTGCCAGCAGCCCAGGGCCCATAAATCAGCCCCAGCATTTT.

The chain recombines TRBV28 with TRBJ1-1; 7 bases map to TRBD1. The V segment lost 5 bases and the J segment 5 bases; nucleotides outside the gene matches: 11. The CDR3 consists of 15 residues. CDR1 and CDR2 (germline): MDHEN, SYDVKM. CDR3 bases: TGTGCCAGCAGTCCCTCCGGACAGGTCGGAACTGAAGCTTTCTTT. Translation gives CASSPSGQVGTEAFF.

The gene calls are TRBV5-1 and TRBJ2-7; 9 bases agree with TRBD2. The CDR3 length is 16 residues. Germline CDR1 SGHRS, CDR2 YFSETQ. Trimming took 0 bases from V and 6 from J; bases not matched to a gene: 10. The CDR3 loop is CASSLVSGGRPGEQYF. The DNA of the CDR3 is TGCGCCAGCAGCTTGGTTAGCGGGGGTCGTCCTGGCGAGCAGTACTTC. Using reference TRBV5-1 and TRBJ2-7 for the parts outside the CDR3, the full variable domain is KAGVTQTPRYLIKTRGQQVTLSCSPISGHRSVSWYQQTPGQGLQFLFEYFSETQRNKGNFPGRFSGRQFSNSRSEMNVSTLELGDSALYLCASSLVSGGRPGEQYFGPGTRLTVT.

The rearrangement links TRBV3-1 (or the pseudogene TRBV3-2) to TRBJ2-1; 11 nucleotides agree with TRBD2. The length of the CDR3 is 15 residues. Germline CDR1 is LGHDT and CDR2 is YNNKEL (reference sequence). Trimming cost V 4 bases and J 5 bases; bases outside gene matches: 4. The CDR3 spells CASSPLAGGNNEQFF. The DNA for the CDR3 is TGTGCCAGCAGCCCGCTAGCGGGGGGTAACAATGAGCAGTTCTTC.

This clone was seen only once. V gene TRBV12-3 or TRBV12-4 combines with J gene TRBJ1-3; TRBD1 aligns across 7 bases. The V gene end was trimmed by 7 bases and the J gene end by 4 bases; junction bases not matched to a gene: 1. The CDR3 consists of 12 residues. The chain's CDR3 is CASKTGGNTIYF. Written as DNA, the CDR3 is TGTGCCAGCAAGACAGGGGGAAACACCATATATTTT.

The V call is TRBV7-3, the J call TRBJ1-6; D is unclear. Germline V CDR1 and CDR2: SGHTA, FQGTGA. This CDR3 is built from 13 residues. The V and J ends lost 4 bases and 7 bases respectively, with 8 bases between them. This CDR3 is CASSWTSNSPLHF. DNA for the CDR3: TGTGCCAGCAGCTGGACTTCCAATTCACCCCTCCACTTT.